Each of the 22 T cell receptor beta chains below was sequenced from the same sample in a study of response to subunit inactivated influenza vaccine. TCRdb analysed the RT-PCR reads with MiXCR anew, one entry per CDR3 protein. The table records approximately 520,000 distinct CDR3 sequences, about 25% of them present only once. Source: CD4+ T cells sorted from PBMCs, taken roughly 5 days after vaccination. The receptors were sampled from a man aged 50 to 59 who received an inactivated influenza vaccine.

Only a few counts were recorded for this clonotype. CDR3 bases: TGCGCCAGCAGCCAAGATCCCAGCGGGGGGTCCACCGGGGAGCTGTTTTTT. It translates to CASSQDPSGGSTGELFF. The chain has TRBV4-3 and TRBJ2-2; 9 positions agree with TRBD2. The CDR3 totals 17 residues. CDR1 is LGHNA, CDR2 YSLEER, per germline. J was trimmed by 4 bases and V by 0 bases; bases with no gene match: 6.

The CDR3 is CASSEYRGRETQYF. In DNA form, the CDR3 reads TGTGCCAGCAGTGAATACAGGGGGCGAGAGACCCAGTACTTC. The V and J genes are TRBV2 and TRBJ2-5; TRBD1 matches at 9 bases. The CDR3 has 14 amino acids. CDR1 and CDR2 from the germline V gene are SNHLY and FYNNEI. V lost 2 bases to trimming and J lost 4 bases; unmatched junction nucleotides: 2.

This clonotype has a count of ten or more. This chain uses TRBV12-3 or TRBV12-4 with TRBJ1-2; D gene ambiguous. The CDR3 loop spans 14 amino acids. Between the trimmed V and J ends, which lost 5 bases and 0 bases, there was a span of 10 bases. This chain's CDR3 is CASSPKGANYGYTF. In DNA, the CDR3 is TGTGCCAGCAGTCCGAAAGGAGCTAACTATGGCTACACCTTC.

This clonotype was picked up a small number of times. This sequence joins TRBV7-8 and TRBJ1-5; D gene unclear. V lost 2 bases, J lost 4 bases, and 6 bases lay in between. Germline V CDR1 and CDR2: SGHVS, FQNEAQ. The CDR3 loop spans 13 amino acids. The CDR3 sequence is CASSLNWNQPQHF. The CDR3 DNA reads as TGTGCCAGCAGCTTAAATTGGAATCAGCCCCAGCATTTT.

J is TRBJ2-7 and V is TRBV5-4; 8 nucleotides agree with TRBD2. Germline lookup yields CDR1 SGHNT and CDR2 YYREEE (reference sequence). CDR3 length: 16 amino acids. V lost 4 bases and J lost 4; bases outside the gene matches: 13. The CDR3 region is CASSPAAGGTTYEQYF. CDR3 DNA sequence: TGTGCCAGCAGCCCAGCGGCGGGAGGCACCACTTACGAGCAGTACTTC.

In its sample, this clonotype was seen many times. The chain has TRBV20-1 and TRBJ1-2, with a possible D match to TRBD1 (5 bases). The V end was cut by 1 base, the J end by 4 bases, with 10 bases between. This CDR3 comprises 13 residues. Germline CDR1 and CDR2: DFQATT and SNEGSKA (reference sequence). CDR3 nucleotides: TGCAGTGCTAGAGTGGGGGGGGTCTATGGCTACACCTTC. Its protein is CSARVGGVYGYTF.

This clonotype occurred a few times. The CDR3 is CASSLMALTGPKNIQYF. CDR3 nucleotide sequence: TGTGCCAGCAGCTTAATGGCCTTGACAGGGCCCAAAAACATTCAGTACTTC. The gene calls are TRBV7-9 and TRBJ2-4; 7 nucleotides align to TRBD1. CDR3 length equals 17 residues. Losses at the gene ends were 2 bases for V and 2 bases for J; bases not matched to a gene: 9. From germline, CDR1 is SEHNR and CDR2 FQNEAQ (reference sequence). The entire variable domain, with the rest obtained from reference TRBV7-9 and TRBJ2-4, is as follows: DTGVSQNPRHKITKRGQNVTFRCDPISEHNRLYWYRQTLGQGPEFLTYFQNEAQLEKSRLLSDRFSAERPKGSFSTLEIQRTEQGDSAMYLCASSLMALTGPKNIQYFGAGTRLSVL.

The chain employs TRBV7-2 and TRBJ2-5; either TRBD1 or TRBD2 may supply D (5 bases each). CDR1 SGHTA and CDR2 FQGNSA come from the germline V gene. The V end lost 5 bases, the J end lost 2 bases, and 21 bases lay between the germline ends. CDR3 length: 17 residues. The CDR3, as DNA: TGTGCCAGCAGCATCACCCCCCGGGGCCCTGTTCAAGAGACCCAGTACTTC. It codes for CASSITPRGPVQETQYF.

This chain joins TRBV6-1 and TRBJ2-1; the match to TRBD2 covers 9 bases. V shed 5 bases and J 5 bases; nucleotides not matched to a gene: 10. The germline CDR1 and CDR2 sequences are MNHNS and SASEGT. There are 16 residues in the CDR3. The CDR3 bases are TGTGCCAGCAGTCCCGGCCCGGGACTAGCAAACAATGAGCAGTTCTTC. Its translation: CASSPGPGLANNEQFF.

This clonotype was counted between two and nine times. The chain links TRBV7-6 to TRBJ1-6; D gene ambiguous. Trimming pared 1 base from V and 0 bases from J, leaving 10 bases between. The CDR3 spans 17 residues. CDR1 and CDR2 from the germline V gene are SGHVS and FNYEAQ. CDR3 protein: CASSLDPSDSYNSPLHF. The CDR3 nucleotides are TGTGCCAGCAGCTTAGACCCGTCGGACTCCTATAATTCACCCCTCCACTTT.

CDR3: CASSLRDTSDTQYF. Written as DNA, the CDR3 is TGTGCCAGCAGTTTGCGGGACACATCAGATACGCAGTATTTT. V and J are TRBV28 and TRBJ2-3, with D tentatively TRBD1 or TRBD2 (6 bases each). This CDR3 spans 14 amino acids. CDR1 is MDHEN, CDR2 SYDVKM, per germline. Trimming removed 3 bases from V and 4 bases from J, with 11 bases in between. Full variable domain (missing parts from reference TRBV28 and TRBJ2-3): DVKVTQSSRYLVKRTGEKVFLECVQDMDHENMFWYRQDPGLGLRLIYFSYDVKMKEKGDIPEGYSVSREKKERFSLILESASTNQTSMYLCASSLRDTSDTQYFGPGTRLTVL.

The rearrangement uses TRBV7-2 and TRBJ2-1; perhaps TRBD2 as D (5 bases). The CDR3 loop spans 15 amino acids. Germline V gives CDR1 SGHTA, CDR2 FQGNSA. Deletions cut 4 bases from V and 2 bases from J, with 12 bases between. CDR3 in amino acids: CASSSPERTYNEQFF. CDR3 nucleotides: TGTGCCAGCAGCTCCCCCGAGCGGACCTACAATGAGCAGTTCTTC.

The chain carries TRBV5-1 and TRBJ2-3; D perhaps matches TRBD2 (6 bases). The length of the CDR3 is 14 residues. V was trimmed by 5 bases and J by 2 bases, leaving 12 bases between them. Germline loops: CDR1 SGHRS, CDR2 YFSETQ. The DNA for the CDR3 is TGCGCCAGCAGTCGAGCGGGCCCCACAGATACGCAGTATTTT. It is translated as CASSRAGPTDTQYF.

This clonotype was observed a handful of times. The chain employs TRBV11-2 and TRBJ2-5; maybe TRBD2 (6 bases). V was pared by 3 bases and J by 2 bases, with 10 bases between. The length of the CDR3 is 14 residues. From germline, CDR1 is SGHAT and CDR2 FQNNGV. This CDR3 is CASSLSGWQETQYF. DNA of the CDR3: TGTGCCAGCAGCTTGAGCGGGTGGCAAGAGACCCAGTACTTC.

A few counts support this clonotype. The chain links TRBV29-1 to TRBJ1-3, with D possibly matching TRBD1 (5 bases). The CDR3 loop spans 16 amino acids. Trimming stripped 1 base from V and 0 bases from J, with 13 bases between. Germline CDR1 is SQVTM and CDR2 is ANQGSEA. The CDR3, as DNA: TGCAGCGTTGAAGGTCGACCGGGGCGCTCTGGAAACACCATATATTTT. Translating it yields CSVEGRPGRSGNTIYF.

This clonotype has only a few counts. The chain recombines TRBV10-3 with TRBJ2-1, with 7 bases that match TRBD2. Germline V gene data show CDR1 as ENHRY and CDR2 as SYGVKD. V lost 7 bases, J lost 9 bases, and 12 bases stayed unmatched. CDR3 length: 14 amino acids. CDR3 in amino acids: CAIKHDAGASEQFF. The CDR3 DNA sequence: TGTGCCATCAAGCACGACGCGGGAGCGAGTGAGCAGTTCTTC.

This CDR3 reads CSASRTTQETQYF. DNA of the CDR3: TGCAGTGCTAGTCGGACTACCCAAGAGACCCAGTACTTC. The rearrangement joins TRBV20-1 to TRBJ2-5; a weak D match, TRBD2 (6 bases). V lost 3 bases, J lost 1 base, and 9 bases lay in between. Germline V CDR1 and CDR2: DFQATT, SNEGSKA (reference sequence). The CDR3 runs 13 residues.

This clonotype has a count of ten or more. V usage is TRBV29-1 and J usage is TRBJ2-1, with unresolved D. This CDR3 spans 14 amino acids. V was pared by 1 base and J by 1 base, with 8 bases between. In germline, CDR1 is SQVTM, CDR2 ANQGSEA. CDR3 bases: TGCAGCGTTGAAGCGGGTATATCCTACAATGAGCAGTTCTTC. Translating gives CSVEAGISYNEQFF.

The chain couples TRBV7-2 to TRBJ1-5; 7 bases align to TRBD1. V gave up 1 base and J gave up 6 bases; unmatched junction bases: 9. Germline CDR1 and CDR2: SGHTA and FQGNSA. The CDR3 is 16 residues long. The CDR3 loop is CASSLEGAMSAQPQHF. DNA of the CDR3: TGTGCCAGCAGCTTAGAGGGGGCGATGTCAGCTCAGCCCCAGCATTTT.

This chain joins TRBV28 and TRBJ1-1; D possibly corresponds to TRBD1 (6 bases). The CDR3 runs 12 residues. Germline assignment: CDR1 MDHEN and CDR2 SYDVKM. Between the trimmed V and J ends, which lost 11 bases and 1 base, there was a span of 11 bases. In nucleotides, the CDR3 is TGTGCCGGGGGACACCAGAACACTGAAGCTTTCTTT. Translated, it gives CAGGHQNTEAFF.

This clonotype was counted ten times or more. The chain uses TRBV12-3 or TRBV12-4 and TRBJ2-1; 13 bases are shared with TRBD2. V was pared by 2 bases and J by 0 bases, with 4 bases of the junction left unmatched. The CDR3 runs to 18 residues. The CDR3 here is CASSLPGLAGDSYNEQFF. DNA of the CDR3: TGTGCCAGCAGTTTACCCGGACTAGCGGGGGACTCCTACAATGAGCAGTTCTTC.

This clonotype was counted a few times. This chain joins TRBV28 and TRBJ1-5, with TRBD1 identical over 12 bases. The germline V gene encodes CDR1 MDHEN and CDR2 SYDVKM. J gave up 6 bases and V 6 bases, and 12 bases lay outside the gene matches. The CDR3 consists of 17 residues. The CDR3 reads CASSPTSGTGGRQPQHF. CDR3 sequence (DNA): TGTGCCAGCAGCCCAACCTCCGGGACAGGGGGCCGTCAGCCCCAGCATTTT.